The T cell receptor beta chain under discussion was sequenced for a study of cytomegalovirus exposure and HLA in healthy donors listed by TCRdb under 2017. About the investigation overall: An earlier analysis of some 500 of the donors reported 276 Gb of sequence data and 100 million to 130 million unique TCR beta sequences from 150 million to 200 million T cells. Around 330 gigabases of sequencing data and around 80 million unique TCR sequences made up an early release that covered several hundred HLA-typed donors. Among the roughly 370 genotyped donors, 75% to 90% belonged to the genetic ancestry cluster associated with self-reported Caucasian donors. The study aimed to test whether cataloging public T cell receptors could reveal signatures of past pathogen exposure. The T cell repertoires of 666 subjects were profiled by immunosequencing and related to cytomegalovirus serostatus. Besides the first cohort of approximately 670 subjects, a separate validation cohort made up of over a hundred different subjects was used. High-throughput TCR immunosequencing, statistical association of individual TCRs with disease status, and machine learning were combined to predict cytomegalovirus infection status. A later analysis re-analyzed previously published TCR beta repertoires from about 600 donors and added high-resolution HLA genotyping to study TCR occurrence patterns. Rather than drawing on any new phenotypic data, the later analysis identified candidate immune exposures from TCR beta sequences and the way those sequences occurred across donors. In an earlier analysis of 500 to 650 of the donors, high-throughput TCR beta sequencing was used to judge whether each TCR beta V gene segment behaved as functional or pseudogenic. Alongside the repertoire data, information on donor age, sex, ethnicity and CMV serostatus was compiled. A later genetic analysis took genome-wide SNP genotypes for about three fifths of the roughly 700 donors and used that subset as a discovery cohort. All discovery cohort repertoires had been generated using a single sequencing platform. Both class I and class II loci were covered by HLA typing, at four-digit resolution. The number of typed donors differed by locus: about 620-630 for A, B, C, DRB1 and DQB1; 500 to 550 for DQA1; fewer than 610 for DPA1; and around 470 for DPB1. Four to six DR-DQ haplotypes were handled as single units for association and clustering because linkage in the cohort was strong. Across some 400 genotyped donors of the cohort, an average of about 250,000 unique TCR beta nucleotide sequences per donor were sequenced, and approximately 19% of those sequences were non-productive. On the study overall, not on this receptor specifically: The classifier was reported to diagnose cytomegalovirus status with high specificity and sensitivity in both the original and validation cohorts. A total of fewer than 200 TCR beta chains were listed by the study as associated with cytomegalovirus. The authors suggested that the approach could potentially be generalized to other disease states and immunological phenotypes. Strong co-occurrence of HLA alleles, especially DR and DQ, made assigning TCR associations to individual alleles difficult. In vitro tests confirmed that a few of the cytomegalovirus-associated TCR beta chains recognize cytomegalovirus antigens. An earlier analysis of several hundred of the donors showed that most TCR beta V segments appeared in productive rearrangements either about 90% or about 30% of the time, which broadly matched IMGT annotations. At a false discovery rate of 0.05, a later analysis linked 15,000 to 20,000 TCR beta sequences to specific HLA alleles. In a later genetic analysis, a missense DCLRE1C variant was associated with V-gene and J-gene trimming of TCR beta chains, and the association was replicated in an independent cohort. Because HLA typing was unavailable for some donors at each locus, only the typed subset was used in association tests. Linkage disequilibrium might explain the correlated functional status among segregating V segments, but an unknown experimental factor could not be excluded. Because counts were too low, seventeen rarely observed V segments, including chromosome 9 orphons, were excluded from the earlier analysis of some 540 of the donors. A further reported finding was that TCR beta sequences accurately predicted the HLA-A and HLA-B alleles for most subjects in the first cohort. Compared with equally common non-associated chains, HLA-associated TCR beta chains in a later analysis were more clonally expanded and had lower generation probabilities. Only TCR beta chains were sequenced in this cohort, and the absence of alpha or paired-chain data limited detectable features. A later analysis found that TCR association rates varied across HLA loci, with DRB1 alleles showing the most associated TCRs and HLA-C alleles the fewest. Most CMV-associated TCR beta chains appeared to be HLA-restricted in a later analysis, and the HLA associations seemed to be driven largely by CMV exposure. Most TCR sequences were seen in very few donors, while some public TCRs were found in many individuals. CMV serostatus was the only immune exposure information available for the cohort. A cluster of highly shared sequence variants was judged likely to be a technical artifact of the sequencing pipeline. Presence/absence analyses assumed roughly uniform sequencing depth across donors, an assumption that may not hold. According to a later analysis, parvovirus B19, influenza, CMV and Epstein-Barr virus appeared linked to several top co-occurrence clusters. Some IMGT-functional V segments, including TRBV6-2 and TRBV6-3, could not be distinguished by the 87-base-pair reads and were therefore excluded. Compared with the roughly 700-donor mean, donors in an Asian-associated ancestry cluster had fewer N-insertions in productive TCRs, according to a later genetic analysis.

The cohort was made up of hundreds of healthy bone marrow donors. At the time of sampling, every cohort member was nominally healthy, though immune exposures that went unrecorded were likely present. The donor tested CMV seropositive, placing the donor among the 250 to 350 seropositive members of the cohort. Each donor provided a peripheral blood sample, and peripheral blood mononuclear cells were used for TCR beta sequencing. The Qiagen DNeasy Blood Extraction Kit was used to extract genomic DNA from the blood cell samples. About this clone itself: Its antigen has not been determined. It has no much larger one-base neighbor in the sample; base qualities were not kept.

From the germline V gene, CDR1 is SGHRS and CDR2 is YFSETQ. Trimming takes 3 bases off V and 2 bases off J; junction bases not matched to a gene: 5. The CDR3 numbers 14 residues from cysteine through phenylalanine. Just the 42-base CDR3 DNA is kept, in frame starting at base 1. Receptor libraries were prepared by the immunoSEQ multiplex PCR assay. A mixture of 60 forward primers for TCR Vbeta segments and 13 reverse primers for TCR Jbeta segments was used in the multiplex PCR. The CDR3 region of rearranged TCR beta genes was amplified from genomic DNA with a multiplex PCR assay. Amplified TCR beta libraries were sequenced as 87-base-pair reads on the Illumina HiSeq System. The authors' pipeline ran thus. In a later analysis, some 80 million unique TCR beta chains were counted across the approximately 640 repertoires, and roughly 10 million of these chains were shared by at least two donors. A nearest-neighbor algorithm error-corrected the raw reads and collapsed the reads into unique sequences, merging closely related sequences to remove PCR and sequencing errors. To assign V, D and J gene segments, CDR3 sequences were aligned to IMGT reference sequences. For a sequence to be retained, a match of at least six nucleotides to both a V gene segment and a J gene segment was required. Rearrangements were classified as productive when the CDR3 lacked stop codons and remained in frame with V and J, and all other rearrangements were classified as non-productive. CDR3 was defined by IMGT convention, running from the second conserved V-encoded cysteine to the conserved J-encoded phenylalanine. The earlier analysis of 500 to 650 of the donors excluded any sequence lacking an unambiguous match to a single V gene segment. In an earlier analysis of a few hundred of the donors, V segments were called functional above 56.7% productive rearrangements and were called segregating when the between-donor standard deviation exceeded 5%. A statistical classification framework was built for diagnosing cytomegalovirus status from the catalog of TCR beta chain sequences. A later analysis assigned V and J genes by comparing TCR nucleotide sequences with IMGT/GENE-DB human TR gene sequences. In a later analysis, CDR3 sequences and most-parsimonious VDJ recombination scenarios were assigned using the TCRdist pipeline. In a later analysis, every TCR beta chain was defined by the combination of its CDR3 amino acid sequence and its V-gene family, and reads without a unique V-gene family were dropped. As a way to deal with suspected cross-contamination and a sequencing artifact, a later analysis dropped approximately 590 nucleotide sequences that were highly shared and had low generation probability. For each public chain, a later analysis derived a clonal expansion index from normalized ranks of inferred template counts within each repertoire. Generation probabilities in a later analysis came from a VDJ recombination model fitted to out-of-frame rearrangements, and those results were checked against IGoR. In a later analysis, hypergeometric tests were used to score TCR-TCR, TCR-HLA and TCR-CMV co-occurrence, with a repertoire-size bias correction applied to TCR pairs. False discovery rates were estimated in a later analysis by permuting HLA or CMV assignments 20 times. In a later analysis, co-occurring TCRs were grouped using DBSCAN, and TCRdist sequence similarity was added for clustering within HLA-allele-positive subsets. Repertoires with fewer than 30,000 or more than 120,000 public chains were left out of co-occurrence clustering, as were a handful of repertoires with anomalous nucleotide sharing. Sourced from immuneACCESS, this table was stored by TCRdb with only in-frame sequences that have V and J called. A share of the clones is absent; for the studies checked, an unresolved V gene accounts for under half, and the remainder has no known explanation. V and J calls and clone size come straight from that table; D and trimming were deduced from the DNA. For this sample there are fewer than 150,000 clones; around 85% appear just once. Under 7.5% of the sample goes to the ten largest clones.

The specimen was PBMCs. The sequence came from a woman in her 30s in good health and CMV-seropositive. The chain is made from TRBV5-1 and TRBJ2-7; the central 7 bases match TRBD1. The CDR3 amino acid sequence is: CASSSNRGTYEQYF. Read as DNA, the sequence is TGCGCCAGCAGCTCCAACAGGGGTACCTACGAGCAGTACTTC.